The T cell receptor (beta chain) described here comes from a study of blood T cell repertoires in COVID-19. Sequencing used immunoSEQ multiplex PCR; TCRdb keeps in-frame clones, though not all of them. The sample holds approximately 180,000 clones; nearly 90% are singletons and the top ten take 2% to 2.5%. This CDR3 is built from 14 residues. Germline CDR1 reads SGHKS; CDR2 reads YYEKEE (reference sequence). V lost 0 bases to trimming and J lost 4 bases, with 11 bases between them. Study members were between about 18 and 90 years old and lived in roughly 24 US regions. V is TRBV5-5 and J is TRBJ2-7, with D possibly TRBD2 on 6 matching bases. Specimen: PBMCs or T cells enriched from blood (not recorded which). The sequence was collected from a woman aged 40 to 49 with acute COVID-19. The CDR3 spells CASSLVGRGYEQYF. CDR3 in DNA: TGTGCCAGCAGCTTGGTTGGCCGGGGGTACGAGCAGTACTTC. Based on the CDR3 plus reference TRBV5-5 and TRBJ2-7, the full variable domain is DAGVTQSPTHLIKTRGQQVTLRCSPISGHKSVSWYQQVLGQGPQFIFQYYEKEERGRGNFPDRFSARQFPNYSSELNVNALLLGDSALYLCASSLVGRGYEQYFGPGTRLTVT.